The 19 T cell receptor beta chains in this list originate from one sample, sequenced in a study of blood T cell repertoires in COVID-19. Produced via immunoSEQ multiplex PCR; TCRdb's table is partial and in-frame only. The table has tens of thousands of clones, roughly 88% seen once. Input material: peripheral blood. Receptor source: a woman aged 45-60 years with active COVID-19.

This chain connects TRBV28 to TRBJ1-5; D may be TRBD1 (5 bases). In germline, CDR1 is MDHEN, CDR2 SYDVKM. The length of the CDR3 is 16 residues. Between the trimmed V and J ends, which lost 7 bases and 4 bases, there was a span of 20 bases. Here the CDR3 reads CASTPGRPSWNQPQHF. The CDR3 nucleotides read TGTGCCAGCACCCCAGGGCGACCTTCCTGGAATCAGCCCCAGCATTTT.

The chain is built from TRBV28 and TRBJ2-1, with D unclear. The V gene's germline CDR1 is MDHEN and CDR2 SYDVKM. Trimming shortened V by 5 bases and J by 2 bases, and 4 bases separated the two germline ends. The CDR3 covers 12 residues. The DNA of the CDR3 is TGTGCCAGCAGTGGAGCCTACAATGAGCAGTTCTTC. This codes for CASSGAYNEQFF.

The V call is TRBV5-5, the J call TRBJ1-4, with D possibly matching TRBD1 (5 bases). V dropped 2 bases and J dropped 7 bases, with 12 bases sitting between them. The CDR3 runs to 14 residues. Germline-derived CDR1 and CDR2 are SGHKS and YYEKEE (reference sequence). CDR3 in DNA: TGTGCCAGCAGCTTTCGGGGGTTGGGTGAAAAACTGTTTTTT. This sequence encodes CASSFRGLGEKLFF. The variable domain in full, with the rest retrieved from reference TRBV5-5 and TRBJ1-4, is DAGVTQSPTHLIKTRGQQVTLRCSPISGHKSVSWYQQVLGQGPQFIFQYYEKEERGRGNFPDRFSARQFPNYSSELNVNALLLGDSALYLCASSFRGLGEKLFFGSGTQLSVL.

V usage is TRBV19 and J usage is TRBJ2-1, with 10 positions matching TRBD2. With 3 bases clipped from V and 5 bases from J, the junction kept 4 bases outside the gene matches. The CDR3 is 15 amino acids. Germline CDR1 reads LNHDA; CDR2 reads SQIVND (reference sequence). CDR3 loop: CASSIGLAEDNEQFF. In DNA, the CDR3 is TGTGCCAGTAGTATTGGACTAGCGGAGGACAATGAGCAGTTCTTC.

The chain couples TRBV7-3 to TRBJ2-3, with a tentative D call TRBD2 (6 bases). Trimming removed 2 bases at V and 2 bases at J, with 11 bases between. Germline values: CDR1 SGHTA, CDR2 FQGTGA. The CDR3 loop spans 15 amino acids. The CDR3 region has the DNA TGTGCCAGCAGCTTACATAGCGGACTCACAGATACGCAGTATTTT. It specifies CASSLHSGLTDTQYF.

This clone was seen a handful of times. The chain employs TRBV19 and TRBJ2-7; 8 nucleotides agree with TRBD2. The CDR3 has 14 residues. The ends lost 8 bases at V and 3 bases at J; junction bases unmatched: 9. Germline CDR1 and CDR2: LNHDA and SQIVND (reference sequence). This CDR3 reads CASGEAGAGYEQYF. Written as DNA, the CDR3 is TGTGCCAGTGGAGAAGCGGGAGCGGGCTACGAGCAGTACTTC.

V gene TRBV15 combines with J gene TRBJ2-1, with TRBD2 matching over 7 bases. This CDR3 is 16 amino acids long. The germline gives CDR1 LNHNV, CDR2 YYDKDF (reference sequence). The J segment lost 5 bases and the V segment lost 5 bases, leaving 12 bases of the junction unmatched. In DNA, the CDR3 is TGTGCCACCAGCCCATATTCTGGCGGGGGACACAATGAGCAGTTCTTC. Translated: CATSPYSGGGHNEQFF. The variable domain in full, completed from reference TRBV15 and TRBJ2-1, reads DAMVIQNPRYQVTQFGKPVTLSCSQTLNHNVMYWYQQKSSQAPKLLFHYYDKDFNNEADTPDNFQSRRPNTSFCFLDIRSPGLGDTAMYLCATSPYSGGGHNEQFFGPGTRLTVL.

This clone was counted a single time. V is TRBV28 and J is TRBJ2-3; 8 bases line up with TRBD1. V lost 3 bases to trimming and J lost 2 bases; unmatched junction nucleotides: 7. Germline lookup yields CDR1 MDHEN and CDR2 SYDVKM. The CDR3 is made up of 16 amino acids. The CDR3 DNA reads TGTGCCAGCAGTTTTCGGGCAGGGGGCCTCACAGATACGCAGTATTTT. Its protein product is CASSFRAGGLTDTQYF.

The chain combines TRBV7-2 with TRBJ2-7, with 11 bases lining up with TRBD2. Losses at the gene ends were 7 bases for V and 2 bases for J; bases not matched to a gene: 7. Germline CDR1 reads SGHTA; CDR2 reads FQGNSA. There are 15 residues in the CDR3. The CDR3: CASTLGTSGTYEQYF. The CDR3 nucleotides are TGTGCCAGCACCTTGGGGACTAGCGGCACCTACGAGCAGTACTTC.

This clone was seen a handful of times. The chain joins TRBV19 to TRBJ1-5; 9 bases agree with TRBD1. The V segment lost 1 base and the J segment 1 base; nucleotides outside the gene matches: 5. CDR3 length: 17 amino acids. Germline values: CDR1 LNHDA, CDR2 SQIVND (reference sequence). This CDR3 reads CASSIVTGGPSNQPQHF. Written as DNA, the CDR3 is TGTGCCAGTAGTATAGTGACAGGGGGGCCAAGCAATCAGCCCCAGCATTTT. Together with reference TRBV19 and TRBJ1-5, the CDR3 gives the full variable domain: DGGITQSPKYLFRKEGQNVTLSCEQNLNHDAMYWYRQDPGQGLRLIYYSQIVNDFQKGDIAEGYSVSREKKESFPLTVTSAQKNPTAFYLCASSIVTGGPSNQPQHFGDGTRLSIL.

There are a few counts of this clone. The J gene is TRBJ2-7, the V gene TRBV19; 8 bases match TRBD1. The germline gives CDR1 LNHDA, CDR2 SQIVND (reference sequence). V was clipped by 7 bases and J by 0 bases; unmatched bases: 8. The CDR3 contains 15 residues. The CDR3 protein is CASTLGTGLSYEQYF. The CDR3 DNA sequence: TGTGCCAGTACGCTGGGGACAGGCCTCTCCTACGAGCAGTACTTC.

This chain joins TRBV28 and TRBJ1-1; TRBD1 is a possible D gene (5 bases). Per germline, CDR1 MDHEN and CDR2 SYDVKM. The CDR3 consists of 13 residues. V was cut by 9 bases and J by 3 bases, with 14 bases left in between. The CDR3: CASRGRGYTEAFF. The DNA of the CDR3 is TGTGCCAGTCGCGGGAGGGGATACACTGAAGCTTTCTTT.

V usage is TRBV19 and J usage is TRBJ2-1, with 9 nucleotides matching TRBD2. The ends lost 1 base at V and 3 bases at J; junction bases unmatched: 4. Germline V gene lookup returns CDR1 LNHDA and CDR2 SQIVND (reference sequence). The CDR3 contains 16 residues. CDR3 in amino acids: CASSIVGLASYNEQFF. The CDR3 bases are TGTGCCAGTAGTATAGTTGGACTAGCGAGCTACAATGAGCAGTTCTTC.

The gene calls are TRBV3-1 (or the pseudogene TRBV3-2) and TRBJ2-1; TRBD2 aligns across 13 bases. V lost 7 bases, J lost 4 bases, and 7 bases stayed unmatched. The CDR3 covers 16 residues. The germline V gene encodes CDR1 LGHDT and CDR2 YNNKEL (reference sequence). The CDR3 spells CASMSTSGRIYNEQFF. CDR3 DNA: TGTGCCAGCATGTCGACTAGCGGGAGGATTTACAATGAGCAGTTCTTC.

This clone has more than one count but fewer than ten. The chain joins TRBV7-9 to TRBJ1-5, with unresolved D. Germline CDR1 reads SEHNR; CDR2 reads FQNEAQ (reference sequence). V was shortened by 3 bases and J by 5 bases, with 5 bases between the two germline ends. This CDR3 spans 12 amino acids. The DNA for the CDR3 is TGTGCCAGCAGCTTCACAGATCAGCCCCAGCATTTT. It codes for CASSFTDQPQHF.

The gene calls are TRBV20-1 and TRBJ1-1; D unclear. CDR3 length: 11 residues. Germline CDR1 DFQATT, CDR2 SNEGSKA (reference sequence). V gave up 5 bases and J gave up 0 bases, with 4 bases separating them. In DNA form, the CDR3 reads TGCAGTGCTCTTTTGAACACTGAAGCTTTCTTT. Amino acid sequence: CSALLNTEAFF.

The chain couples TRBV7-3 to TRBJ2-5; D may be TRBD2 (7 bases). This CDR3 has 14 amino acids. CDR1 is SGHTA, CDR2 FQGTGA, per germline. Trimming pared 5 bases from V and 3 bases from J, leaving 13 bases between. The chain's CDR3 is CASSPQGREETQYF. CDR3 in DNA: TGTGCCAGCAGCCCGCAGGGGAGGGAAGAGACCCAGTACTTC.

The chain carries TRBV19 and TRBJ2-6, with D possibly TRBD1 on 6 matching bases. V was clipped by 5 bases and J by 1 base, with 9 bases between them. The CDR3 is 15 residues long. Looked up from germline, CDR1 is LNHDA and CDR2 is SQIVND (reference sequence). CDR3 coding DNA: TGTGCCAGTAGTGGAAGGGGGTCTGGGGCCAACGTCCTGACTTTC. This codes for CASSGRGSGANVLTF.

The chain uses TRBV5-4 and TRBJ2-5; TRBD1 matches at 9 bases. Losses at the gene ends were 4 bases for V and 5 bases for J; bases not matched to a gene: 6. Per the germline V gene, CDR1 is SGHNT and CDR2 is YYREEE (reference sequence). The CDR3 covers 14 residues. CDR3 DNA: TGTGCCAGCAGCGCCCGGACAGGGGCGGAGACCCAGTACTTC. It yields the protein CASSARTGAETQYF.